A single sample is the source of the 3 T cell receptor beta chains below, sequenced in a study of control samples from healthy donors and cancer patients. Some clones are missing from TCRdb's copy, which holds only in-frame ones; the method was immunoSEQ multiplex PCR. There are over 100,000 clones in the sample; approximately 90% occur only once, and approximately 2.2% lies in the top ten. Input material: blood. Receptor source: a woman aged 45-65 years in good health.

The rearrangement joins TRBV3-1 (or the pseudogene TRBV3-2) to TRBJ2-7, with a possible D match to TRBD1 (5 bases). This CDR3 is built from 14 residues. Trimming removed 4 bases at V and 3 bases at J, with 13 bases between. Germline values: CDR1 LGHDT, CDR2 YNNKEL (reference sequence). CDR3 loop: CASSRTQTIYEQYF. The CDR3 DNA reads TGTGCCAGCAGCCGGACACAAACGATCTACGAGCAGTACTTC.

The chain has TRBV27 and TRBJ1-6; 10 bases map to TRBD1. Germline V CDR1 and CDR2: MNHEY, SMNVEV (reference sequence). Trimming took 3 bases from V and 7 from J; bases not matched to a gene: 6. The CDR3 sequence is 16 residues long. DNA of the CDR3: TGTGCCAGCAGTTTCAGACAGGGGGCGCGGAATTCACCCCTCCACTTT. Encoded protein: CASSFRQGARNSPLHF.

CDR3 bases: TGTGCCAGTACCACAGCGGGGTCCACAGATACGCAGTATTTT. As protein: CASTTAGSTDTQYF. The chain couples TRBV19 to TRBJ2-3; TRBD2 aligns across 7 bases. J lost 2 bases, V lost 7 bases, and 6 bases had no gene match. The CDR3 extends over 14 amino acids. Germline V CDR1 and CDR2: LNHDA, SQIVND (reference sequence). Combining the CDR3 with reference TRBV19 and TRBJ2-3 gives the whole variable domain DGGITQSPKYLFRKEGQNVTLSCEQNLNHDAMYWYRQDPGQGLRLIYYSQIVNDFQKGDIAEGYSVSREKKESFPLTVTSAQKNPTAFYLCASTTAGSTDTQYFGPGTRLTVL.